These T cell receptor beta chains were read from a single sample in a study of cytomegalovirus exposure and HLA in healthy donors. Sequencing used immunoSEQ multiplex PCR; TCRdb keeps in-frame clones, though not all of them. The sample includes roughly 80,000 clones, roughly 76% of them seen just once. The specimen sequenced was PBMCs. The receptor set was obtained from a young woman in good health and CMV-seronegative. CDR3s include the opening cysteine and the closing phenylalanine or tryptophan. D genes are given only for firm matches. A row's size may be missing; if present it is once, few, many or a size class.

d_gene	v_gene	abundance	j_gene	CDR3nt	CDR3aa
TRBD1	TRBV5-1	few	TRBJ2-2	TGCGCCAGCAGCTTCGGACAGGGGGACACCGGGGAGCTGTTTTTT	CASSFGQGDTGELFF
NA	TRBV7-2	NA	TRBJ2-1	TGTGCCAGCAGCTCTAGCCCGACTAGTCATGAGCAGTTCTTC	CASSSSPTSHEQFF
NA	TRBV18	NA	TRBJ2-1	TGTGCCAGCTCACCTTGGACAGGGAGGGACAATGAGCAGTTCTTC	CASSPWTGRDNEQFF
TRBD1	TRBV11-2	NA	TRBJ1-1	TGTGCCAGCAATCGGGACAGGTGGGGCACTGAAGCTTTCTTT	CASNRDRWGTEAFF
NA	TRBV13	once	TRBJ1-5	TGTGCCAGCAGCCGGGACACAGTCTTGAATCAGCCCCAGCATTTT	CASSRDTVLNQPQHF
TRBD2	TRBV11-2	NA	TRBJ2-7	TGTGCCAGCAGCCCCCACGGACTAGCGGGAAAGTACGAGCAGTACTTC	CASSPHGLAGKYEQYF
TRBD1	TRBV6-1	NA	TRBJ1-3	TGTGCCAGCAGTGCGTTCGGGACAGGGGATGCTGGAAACACCATATATTTT	CASSAFGTGDAGNTIYF
TRBD1	TRBV5-1	once	TRBJ1-1	TGCGCCAGCAGCTATTCCGGGACAGACGTCACTGAAGCTTTCTTT	CASSYSGTDVTEAFF
TRBD2	TRBV27	NA	TRBJ2-7	TGTGCCAGCAGTCAGCGGGAGGATTTAACCTACGAGCAGTACTTC	CASSQREDLTYEQYF
NA	TRBV29-1	few	TRBJ1-2	TGCAGCGTTGTAACGGTAAACTATGGCTACACCTTC	CSVVTVNYGYTF
NA	TRBV2	NA	TRBJ2-3	TGTGCCAGCAGTGGGACAGGCACAGATACGCAGTATTTT	CASSGTGTDTQYF
TRBD1	TRBV2	NA	TRBJ2-7	TGTGCCAGCAGTTTGACAGGGGGATCCCACGAGCAGTACTTC	CASSLTGGSHEQYF
TRBD2	TRBV7-6	NA	TRBJ2-7	TGTGCCAGCAGCTCGGGACTAGCGGGAGTCGGCTACGAGCAGTACTTC	CASSSGLAGVGYEQYF
NA	TRBV13	once	TRBJ1-2	TGTGCCAGCAGCTTATGGACAGCTAACTATGGCTACACCTTC	CASSLWTANYGYTF
NA	TRBV29-1	NA	TRBJ1-4	TGCAGCTCGGAGAGGGATGAAAAACTGTTTTTT	CSSERDEKLFF
TRBD1	TRBV15	NA	TRBJ1-4	TGTGCCACCAGCAGGGGACAGGGAGGGGGCGAAAAACTGTTTTTT	CATSRGQGGGEKLFF
TRBD2	TRBV7-9	NA	TRBJ2-1	TGTGCCAGCAGCCTGAGCGGGATTTCGATCCGGGAGCAGTTCTTC	CASSLSGISIREQFF